Below, one T cell receptor beta chain is given with its context. What it binds is not known. This specimen comes from a study of cytomegalovirus exposure and HLA in healthy donors. Overall study context: An earlier analysis identified 117 million unique TCR beta sequences in about 190 million T cells.

Germline assignment: CDR1 SEHNR and CDR2 FQNEAQ (reference sequence). Trimming shortened V by 6 bases and J by 11 bases, and 16 bases separated the two germline ends. The CDR3 is made up of 12 amino acids. PCR used 60 Vbeta primers and 13 Jbeta primers. Clones were read by immunoSEQ multiplex PCR, and TCRdb kept only the in-frame ones, dropping some. The sample lists some 78,000 clones; over 60% were seen once. Study outcomes and limitations: Association of around 17,000 TCR beta sequences with HLA alleles was found at 0.05 false discovery rate in a later analysis. Some V segments could not be told apart, so they were left out, TRBV6-2 and TRBV6-3 among them.

Sequenced input: PBMCs. The rearrangement uses TRBV7-9 and TRBJ1-1; D uncertain. The TCR originated in a woman aged 40 to 50 in good health and CMV-seropositive. The CDR3: CASSQSEWRAFF. DNA of the CDR3: TGTGCCAGCAGTCAGTCGGAGTGGAGGGCTTTCTTT.